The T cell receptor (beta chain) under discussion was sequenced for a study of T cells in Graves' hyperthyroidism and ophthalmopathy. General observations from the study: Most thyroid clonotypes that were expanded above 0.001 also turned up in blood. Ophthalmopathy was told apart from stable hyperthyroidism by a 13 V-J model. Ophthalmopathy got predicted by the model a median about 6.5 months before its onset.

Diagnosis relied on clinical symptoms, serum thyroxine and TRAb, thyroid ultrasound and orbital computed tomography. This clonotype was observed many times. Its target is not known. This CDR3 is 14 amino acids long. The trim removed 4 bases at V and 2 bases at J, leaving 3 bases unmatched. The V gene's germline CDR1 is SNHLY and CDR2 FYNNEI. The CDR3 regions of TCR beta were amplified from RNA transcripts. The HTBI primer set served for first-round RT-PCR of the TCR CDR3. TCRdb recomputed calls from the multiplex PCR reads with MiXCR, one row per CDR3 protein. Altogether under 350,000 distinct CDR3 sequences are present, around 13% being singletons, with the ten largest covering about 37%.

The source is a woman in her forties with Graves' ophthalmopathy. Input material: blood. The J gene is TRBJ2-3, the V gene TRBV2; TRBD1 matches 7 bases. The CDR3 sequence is CASSAGQNTDTQYF. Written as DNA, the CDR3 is TGTGCCAGCAGTGCGGGACAGAACACAGATACGCAGTATTTT.